This is a list of T cell receptor beta chains from one sample in a study of T cells in Graves' hyperthyroidism and ophthalmopathy. MiXCR, applied by TCRdb to the multiplex PCR reads, yields one record per CDR3 protein. This table has under 350,000 distinct CDR3 sequences, around a sixth appearing once. Sequencing used blood. Receptor source: a woman aged 50 to 60 with Graves' hyperthyroidism. The CDR3 runs from the conserved cysteine through the conserved F or W. A D gene is named only where the DNA matches it firmly. Only some rows state a clone size, as once, few, many or a class for expanded clones.

size: -
D: -
V: TRBV6-1
J: TRBJ1-5
DNA: TGTGCCAGCAGTGAACCGGGGGGTAATCAGCCCCAGCATTTT
CDR3: CASSEPGGNQPQHF

size: many
D: -
V: TRBV6-1
J: TRBJ2-7
DNA: TGTGCCAGCAGTGAAGTCGGCCTTCGTTACGAGCAGTACTTC
CDR3: CASSEVGLRYEQYF

size: many
D: -
V: TRBV20-1
J: TRBJ1-1
DNA: TGCAGTGCGAAAAGAATGAACACTGAAGCTTTCTTT
CDR3: CSAKRMNTEAFF

size: few
D: -
V: TRBV5-1
J: TRBJ1-4
DNA: TGCGCCAGCAGCTTGGCGGGGGGTAGGGGTGAAAAACTGTTTTTT
CDR3: CASSLAGGRGEKLFF

size: few
D: -
V: TRBV27
J: TRBJ1-2
DNA: TGTGCCACCCTGGGCGGGACACCAAAATACTATGGCTACACCTTC
CDR3: CATLGGTPKYYGYTF

size: -
D: TRBD1
V: TRBV30
J: TRBJ1-6
DNA: TGTGCCTGGGCGGGACAGGGGGATTCACCCCTCCACTTT
CDR3: CAWAGQGDSPLHF

size: -
D: -
V: TRBV7-9
J: TRBJ2-5
DNA: TGTGCCAGCAGCTCTGTAGGGCAGGCCGCACAAGAGACCCAGTACTTC
CDR3: CASSSVGQAAQETQYF

size: many
D: TRBD1
V: TRBV18
J: TRBJ1-1
DNA: TGTGCCAGCTCACCACAGGGGGCAGGGAATATGAACACTGAAGCTTTCTTT
CDR3: CASSPQGAGNMNTEAFF

size: -
D: -
V: TRBV29-1
J: TRBJ1-3
DNA: TGCAGCGTTGCGAAGGGGGGGGACTCTGGAAACACCATATATTTT
CDR3: CSVAKGGDSGNTIYF

size: few
D: -
V: TRBV7-2
J: TRBJ2-1
DNA: TGTGCCAGCAGCTTAGTAGGGGCCTCAACGTTCTTC
CDR3: CASSLVGASTFF

size: -
D: -
V: TRBV10-3
J: TRBJ2-7
DNA: TGTGCCATCAGTGACCAAACCCGGGAACAGGCCGGGGGCGAGCAGTACTTC
CDR3: CAISDQTREQAGGEQYF

size: many
D: -
V: TRBV28
J: TRBJ1-1
DNA: TGTGCCAGCAGATCCTTGGGCCGCTCTGAAGCTTTCTTT
CDR3: CASRSLGRSEAFF

size: -
D: TRBD1
V: TRBV25-1
J: TRBJ2-1
DNA: TGTGCCAGCAGCGGAACAGGGGTTATCAATGAGCAGTTCTTC
CDR3: CASSGTGVINEQFF

size: -
D: -
V: TRBV11-2
J: TRBJ1-3
DNA: TGTGCCAGCAGCCCCCTGCGCGGTATTGGAAACACCATATATTTT
CDR3: CASSPLRGIGNTIYF

size: few
D: -
V: TRBV3-1
J: TRBJ2-3
DNA: TGTGCCAGCAGCCAAGATCCAAAGCGGAGCACAGATACGCAGTATTTT
CDR3: CASSQDPKRSTDTQYF

size: -
D: TRBD1
V: TRBV7-9
J: TRBJ1-1
DNA: TGTGCCAGCAGCCCTGCAATAGGGACAGGGTTTGAAGCTTTCTTT
CDR3: CASSPAIGTGFEAFF

size: -
D: -
V: TRBV13
J: TRBJ1-4
DNA: TGTGCCAGCAGCCTCGCTTTCAATGAAAAACTGTTTTTT
CDR3: CASSLAFNEKLFF

size: few
D: -
V: TRBV12-3/TRBV12-4
J: TRBJ2-7
DNA: TGTGCCAGCGGGGTGGTGAAGCACGAGCAGTACTTC
CDR3: CASGVVKHEQYF

size: many
D: -
V: TRBV6-1
J: TRBJ2-3
DNA: TGTGCCAGCATCCGGACGGTGGGACAATCTAGCACAGATACGCAGTATTTT
CDR3: CASIRTVGQSSTDTQYF

size: -
D: -
V: TRBV6-5
J: TRBJ2-7
DNA: TGTGCCAGCAGTTACCCCTCGGAGTGGGGGAGCTCCTACGAGCAGTACTTC
CDR3: CASSYPSEWGSSYEQYF

size: many
D: TRBD2
V: TRBV5-4
J: TRBJ2-5
DNA: TGTGCCAGCAGCGTGACTAGCGGGGGCCAAGAGACCCAGTACTTC
CDR3: CASSVTSGGQETQYF

size: -
D: TRBD1
V: TRBV13
J: TRBJ2-1
DNA: TGTGCCAGCAGCCCCAAGGGGACAGGGGCCGCAAATGAGCAGTTCTTC
CDR3: CASSPKGTGAANEQFF

size: few
D: TRBD1
V: TRBV19
J: TRBJ1-1
DNA: TGTGCCAGTAGGCGGGACAGGGGTCCTGAAGCTTTCTTT
CDR3: CASRRDRGPEAFF

size: -
D: -
V: TRBV19
J: TRBJ2-2
DNA: TGTGCCAGTAGTACCTCATATTCCGGGGAGCTGTTTTTT
CDR3: CASSTSYSGELFF

size: -
D: -
V: TRBV13
J: TRBJ1-3
DNA: TGTGCCAGCAGCTTAGTCCCACTAGGGGGAAACACCATATATTTT
CDR3: CASSLVPLGGNTIYF

size: -
D: -
V: TRBV5-1
J: TRBJ2-1
DNA: TGCGCCGGCAGCAAAGGTCCGGAAGGGGAGCAGTTCTTC
CDR3: CAGSKGPEGEQFF

size: many
D: -
V: TRBV13
J: TRBJ2-3
DNA: TGTGCCAGCAGCTCGACTAGTCGGGGGGATACGCAGTATTTT
CDR3: CASSSTSRGDTQYF

size: -
D: -
V: TRBV19
J: TRBJ2-5
DNA: TGTGCCAGTAGTATGCAGGTCCAAGAGACCCAGTACTTC
CDR3: CASSMQVQETQYF

size: -
D: -
V: TRBV5-1
J: TRBJ1-4
DNA: TGCGCCAGCAGCTTGGGGGGCCGAACAACTAATGAAAAACTGTTTTTT
CDR3: CASSLGGRTTNEKLFF

size: -
D: -
V: TRBV20-1
J: TRBJ2-1
DNA: TGCAGTGCTAGGGGTCAAGGGCTCAATGAGCAGTTCTTC
CDR3: CSARGQGLNEQFF

size: many
D: -
V: TRBV11-2
J: TRBJ1-1
DNA: TGTGCCACCTCCGGGTGGGGTGAGGACACTGAAGCTTTCTTT
CDR3: CATSGWGEDTEAFF

size: few
D: -
V: TRBV13
J: TRBJ1-2
DNA: TGTGCCAGCAGCTCGACAGTCTATGGCTACACCTTC
CDR3: CASSSTVYGYTF

size: few
D: TRBD2
V: TRBV12-3/TRBV12-4
J: TRBJ2-1
DNA: TGTGCCAGCAGTTTCACTAGCGGGTGGTTGTTCTTC
CDR3: CASSFTSGWLFF

size: -
D: -
V: TRBV5-1
J: TRBJ1-1
DNA: TGCGCCAGCAGCTGGGACGGACGGATGAACACTGAAGCTTTCTTT
CDR3: CASSWDGRMNTEAFF

size: many
D: TRBD1
V: TRBV6-1
J: TRBJ1-2
DNA: TGTGCCAGCAGTTCCCAGGGGGCATGGGCGGATGGCTACACCTTC
CDR3: CASSSQGAWADGYTF

size: -
D: TRBD2
V: TRBV5-8
J: TRBJ2-1
DNA: TGTGCCAGCAGCTCGGAAGCTAGCGGGAGGGCCTTGAATGAGCAGTTCTTC
CDR3: CASSSEASGRALNEQFF

size: -
D: TRBD1
V: TRBV5-1
J: TRBJ1-6
DNA: TGCGCCAGCACCCGGGACAGGGATAATTCACCCCTCCACTTT
CDR3: CASTRDRDNSPLHF

size: -
D: TRBD1
V: TRBV20-1
J: TRBJ2-6
DNA: TGCAGTGCTAGGGCGACAGGGTTTTCAGGGGCCAACGTCCTGACTTTC
CDR3: CSARATGFSGANVLTF

size: few
D: -
V: TRBV7-6
J: TRBJ2-3
DNA: TGTGCCAGCAGCTTAGGGAATTATGATACGCAGTATTTT
CDR3: CASSLGNYDTQYF

size: few
D: -
V: TRBV20-1
J: TRBJ1-5
DNA: TGCAGTGCTAGAGAAGAGGGACAGCCCCAGCATTTT
CDR3: CSAREEGQPQHF

size: -
D: -
V: TRBV9
J: TRBJ2-5
DNA: TGTGCCAGCAGCGTAGCTGTGGCGGAAAGCTTTCAGGAGACCCAGTACTTC
CDR3: CASSVAVAESFQETQYF

size: many
D: -
V: TRBV18
J: TRBJ1-5
DNA: TGTGCCAGCTCGAAGGGGAGCGATCAGCCCCAGCATTTT
CDR3: CASSKGSDQPQHF

size: many
D: TRBD1
V: TRBV20-1
J: TRBJ2-7
DNA: TGCAGTGCTAGGGACCAACAGGGGGCCTACGAGCAGTACTTC
CDR3: CSARDQQGAYEQYF

size: -
D: TRBD1
V: TRBV11-3
J: TRBJ2-1
DNA: TGTGCCAGCAGCCCCACCGGGACAGGGGGCCCGCAGTTCTTC
CDR3: CASSPTGTGGPQFF

size: many
D: TRBD2
V: TRBV11-3
J: TRBJ2-1
DNA: TGTGCCAGCAGCTTAGGGCGGGGGACCAATGAGCAGTTCTTC
CDR3: CASSLGRGTNEQFF

size: -
D: -
V: TRBV6-2/TRBV6-3
J: TRBJ2-7
DNA: TGTGCCAGCAGTTACTCAGGGGGGCACGAGCAGTACTTC
CDR3: CASSYSGGHEQYF

size: -
D: TRBD1
V: TRBV20-1
J: TRBJ1-1
DNA: TGCAGTGCTAGAGATGGACAGGGTGGCACTGAAGCTTTCTTT
CDR3: CSARDGQGGTEAFF

size: few
D: -
V: TRBV3-1
J: TRBJ1-1
DNA: TGTGCCAGCAGCCAAGAAAAAGGGAGGGGGAACACTGAAGCTTTCTTT
CDR3: CASSQEKGRGNTEAFF

size: many
D: -
V: TRBV20-1
J: TRBJ2-3
DNA: TGCAGTGCTAGAGGATCCGCAGATACGCAGTATTTT
CDR3: CSARGSADTQYF

size: once
D: TRBD2
V: TRBV19
J: TRBJ2-1
DNA: TGTGCCAGTAGGGGACTAGCGGGCCTACTCTCCTACAATGAGCAGTTCTTC
CDR3: CASRGLAGLLSYNEQFF

size: -
D: -
V: TRBV7-9
J: TRBJ2-1
DNA: TGTGCCAGCAGCTTAGCAAGCTCGTTTGGCAATGAGCAGTTCTTC
CDR3: CASSLASSFGNEQFF

size: -
D: TRBD1
V: TRBV27
J: TRBJ1-2
DNA: TGTGCCAGCCGACAGGGGGGCGACTATGGCTACACCTTC
CDR3: CASRQGGDYGYTF

size: few
D: -
V: TRBV10-2
J: TRBJ2-1
DNA: TGCGCCAGCGAGGAACAGGGATCCGATGAGCAGTTCTTC
CDR3: CASEEQGSDEQFF

size: few
D: -
V: TRBV20-1
J: TRBJ1-2
DNA: TGCAGTGCTGGCCCGGATCGGGACTACACCTTC
CDR3: CSAGPDRDYTF

size: many
D: TRBD1
V: TRBV5-1
J: TRBJ1-2
DNA: TGCGCCAGCAGACTGACAGGGGTCGATGGCTACACCTTC
CDR3: CASRLTGVDGYTF

size: few
D: -
V: TRBV5-8
J: TRBJ2-1
DNA: TGTGCCAGCAGCTTGAGGCTAGCCTCCTACAATGAGCAGTTCTTC
CDR3: CASSLRLASYNEQFF

size: many
D: -
V: TRBV28
J: TRBJ1-2
DNA: TGTGCCAGCAGTTTTCCATCCGGGACAAGAGCTAACTATGGCTACACCTTC
CDR3: CASSFPSGTRANYGYTF

size: few
D: -
V: TRBV29-1
J: TRBJ1-2
DNA: TGCAGCGTTGAAGGAGGGGGCTATGGCTACACCTTC
CDR3: CSVEGGGYGYTF

size: many
D: -
V: TRBV7-6
J: TRBJ2-1
DNA: TGTGCCAGCAGCTTAGGTCTTACAGTCAATGAGCAGTTCTTC
CDR3: CASSLGLTVNEQFF

size: few
D: TRBD1
V: TRBV12-3/TRBV12-4
J: TRBJ2-3
DNA: TGTGCCAGCAGTACAGGGGGGTCTAGCACAGATACGCAGTATTTT
CDR3: CASSTGGSSTDTQYF